Given below is one T cell receptor (beta chain) in context. Its target is not known. The sample is drawn from a study of siplizumab effects on memory and regulatory T cells. The assay covered 100,000 or so TCR templates per sample. TCRdb's table, derived via immunoSEQ multiplex PCR, lists solely in-frame clones and lacks some. The top ten hold 4% to 5.5% of the sample, which has tens of thousands of clones, 90% to 95% seen once. Trimming stripped 3 bases from V and 10 bases from J, with 19 bases between. This CDR3 has 15 amino acids. Germline V lookup: CDR1 SGHAT, CDR2 FQNNGV. General observations from the study: In unstimulated cells, naive T cells appeared more diverse than memory T cells and seemed major alloresponse contributors. Confirmatory evidence of suppressive function in proliferating siplizumab-culture Tregs was not obtained.

What was sequenced was CD8+ T cells sorted from blood. The source is a human donor in good health. The J gene is TRBJ2-1, the V gene TRBV11-2, with D perhaps TRBD2 (5 bases). The CDR3 nucleotides read TGTGCCAGCAGCTTGCAGGCGGGCCTCGGCAAGGAGCAGTTCTTC. As protein: CASSLQAGLGKEQFF.